Listed below are T cell receptor beta chains from one sample, sequenced in a study of neurological immune-mediated disorders. TCRdb processed the 5' RACE reads anew with MiXCR; each CDR3 protein has one entry. Found here are some 68,000 distinct CDR3 sequences, about an eighth of them singletons; the top ten hold 3.5% to 5.5%. The sequenced sample consisted of PBMCs. Receptors originate from a female donor with HTLV-1-associated myelopathy (HAM/TSP). The CDR3 runs from the conserved cysteine through the conserved F or W. A D gene is named only where the DNA matches it firmly. The size of a clone is reported for some rows only, either as once, few or many, or as a class for expanded clones.

v_gene,j_gene,abundance,d_gene,CDR3aa,CDR3nt
TRBV28,TRBJ1-2,many,.,CASSLLGGGGYTF,TGTGCCAGCAGTTTGTTGGGAGGAGGAGGCTACACCTTC
TRBV5-1,TRBJ2-1,many,TRBD1,CASSGGTGGSDYNEQFF,TGCGCCAGCAGTGGGGGGACAGGGGGATCGGACTACAATGAGCAGTTCTTC
TRBV4-1,TRBJ2-3,few,TRBD2,CASSQGGGSTDTQYF,TGCGCCAGCAGCCAAGGCGGGGGTAGCACAGATACGCAGTATTTT
TRBV6-2/TRBV6-3,TRBJ2-3,many,.,CASSGRGETDTQYF,TGTGCCAGCAGTGGTAGAGGGGAGACAGATACGCAGTATTTT
TRBV11-2,TRBJ2-3,.,TRBD2,CASSLLSPALAGTDTQYF,TGTGCCAGCAGCTTACTCTCCCCGGCCCTAGCGGGCACAGATACGCAGTATTTT
TRBV11-2,TRBJ2-7,many,.,CASSAQTGTTGEQYF,TGTGCCAGCAGCGCTCAAACAGGGACCACCGGGGAGCAGTACTTC
TRBV5-6,TRBJ1-5,many,.,CASSLHGRPNQPQHF,TGTGCCAGCAGCTTGCACGGGCGGCCCAATCAGCCCCAGCATTTT
TRBV20-1,TRBJ1-5,many,.,CSARRNRVLNQPQHF,TGCAGTGCTAGAAGGAACAGGGTTCTCAATCAGCCCCAGCATTTT
TRBV4-1,TRBJ2-1,many,.,CASSRSFEATLGSSYNEQFF,TGCGCCAGCAGCCGGAGTTTTGAGGCGACCCTAGGGAGCTCCTACAATGAGCAGTTCTTC
TRBV15,TRBJ2-3,many,TRBD2,CATSAGRTDTQYF,TGTGCCACCTCAGCGGGGAGGACAGATACGCAGTATTTT
TRBV20-1,TRBJ1-5,many,.,CSAPREGRRQPQHF,TGCAGTGCTCCACGGGAAGGCCGCCGTCAGCCCCAGCATTTT
TRBV20-1,TRBJ2-1,few,TRBD2,CSASTLAGRANEQFF,TGCAGTGCTAGCACGCTGGCGGGGAGGGCAAATGAGCAGTTCTTC
TRBV28,TRBJ1-5,many,.,CASTTSTQPQHF,TGTGCCAGCACCACAAGCACCCAGCCCCAGCATTTT
TRBV18,TRBJ1-6,.,.,CASSTGAAAHLHF,TGTGCCAGCTCTACGGGGGCCGCCGCTCACCTCCACTTT
TRBV5-1,TRBJ2-5,many,.,CASRRELQETQYF,TGCGCCAGCAGGCGGGAACTCCAAGAGACCCAGTACTTC